Following are 6 T cell receptor beta chains from one sample sequenced in a study of T cell responses to AZD1222 COVID-19 vaccine. TCRdb's copy holds only in-frame clones and misses some; the assay was immunoSEQ multiplex PCR. The sample records 130,000 to 150,000 clones, around nine tenths being singletons. This specimen consisted of peripheral blood, obtained on day 0 of MenACWY control vaccination. The origin of the receptors is an adult in good health.

The rearrangement links TRBV28 to TRBJ2-1; 9 positions agree with TRBD2. The V gene's germline CDR1 is MDHEN and CDR2 SYDVKM. V trimming: 10 bases; J trimming: 0 bases; junction bases outside the gene matches: 4. CDR3 size: 14 residues. In DNA, the CDR3 is TGTGCCACCGGTAGCGGGAGCTCCTACAATGAGCAGTTCTTC. Translated: CATGSGSSYNEQFF.

V and J are TRBV4-2 and TRBJ1-1; perhaps TRBD1 as D (6 bases). Germline V gene lookup returns CDR1 LGHNA and CDR2 YNFKEQ. Trimming took off 4 bases at V and 7 bases at J, with 22 bases between the two ends. This CDR3 contains 16 residues. The CDR3 DNA is TGTGCCAGCAGCCCGAGGGCAGGGGCGGGATCTAATGAAGCTTTCTTT. Translated, it gives CASSPRAGAGSNEAFF.

The chain has TRBV5-1 and TRBJ1-2, with D perhaps matching TRBD1 (5 bases). The V end was cut by 4 bases, the J end by 3 bases, with 10 bases between. Germline lookup yields CDR1 SGHRS and CDR2 YFSETQ. This CDR3 contains 13 residues. Written as DNA, the CDR3 is TGCGCCAGCAGCCTACAGGCCGACTATGGCTACACCTTC. This codes for CASSLQADYGYTF.

In DNA, the CDR3 is TGCGCCAGCAGCCCGGGACAGGGAAACACTGAAGCTTTCTTT. This codes for CASSPGQGNTEAFF. V usage is TRBV5-1 and J usage is TRBJ1-1, with 9 bases identical to TRBD1. The germline V gene has CDR1 SGHRS and CDR2 YFSETQ. V shed 4 bases, J shed 2 bases, and the junction held 3 bases outside the gene matches. The CDR3 spans 14 residues.

The rearrangement joins TRBV28 to TRBJ1-2; D possibly corresponds to TRBD1 (5 bases). Germline lookup yields CDR1 MDHEN and CDR2 SYDVKM. The V end was cut by 6 bases, the J end by 0 bases, with 17 bases between. The CDR3 sequence is 16 residues long. The CDR3 sequence is CASSPIRARANYGYTF. Here the CDR3 DNA reads TGTGCCAGCAGCCCAATCAGGGCAAGAGCTAACTATGGCTACACCTTC.

This clone was counted once. V gene TRBV18 combines with J gene TRBJ2-1; no clear D gene. Germline V lookup: CDR1 KGHSH, CDR2 LQKENI. Trimming shortened V by 3 bases and J by 0 bases, and 9 bases separated the two germline ends. This CDR3 has 15 amino acids. The CDR3 spells CASSPEIISYNEQFF. DNA for the CDR3: TGTGCCAGCTCACCGGAGATAATCTCCTACAATGAGCAGTTCTTC.